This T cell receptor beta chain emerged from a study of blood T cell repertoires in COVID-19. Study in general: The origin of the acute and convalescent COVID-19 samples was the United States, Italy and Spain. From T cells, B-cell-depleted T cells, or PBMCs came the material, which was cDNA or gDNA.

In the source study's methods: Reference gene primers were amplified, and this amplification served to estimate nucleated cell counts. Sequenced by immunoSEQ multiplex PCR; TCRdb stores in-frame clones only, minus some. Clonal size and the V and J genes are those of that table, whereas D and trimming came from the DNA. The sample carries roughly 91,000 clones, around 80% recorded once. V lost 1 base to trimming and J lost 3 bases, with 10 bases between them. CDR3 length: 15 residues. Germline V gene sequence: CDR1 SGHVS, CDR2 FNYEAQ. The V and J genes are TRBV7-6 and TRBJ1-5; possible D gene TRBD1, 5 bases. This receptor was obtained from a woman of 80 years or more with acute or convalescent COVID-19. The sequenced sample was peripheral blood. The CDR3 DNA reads TGTGCCAGCAGCTTAGGGGGGGGATTCAATCAGCCCCAGCATTTT. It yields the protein CASSLGGGFNQPQHF.